This TCR beta chain was captured by sequencing in a study of blood T cell repertoires in COVID-19. On the study more broadly: PBMCs, B-cell-depleted T cells, or T cells provided the cDNA or gDNA that made up the material.

Sequencing used immunoSEQ multiplex PCR; TCRdb keeps in-frame clones, though not all of them. This sample has 130,000 to 150,000 clones, with approximately 80% found just once. This sequence was found in a man between 65 and 79 years old who had recovered from COVID-19. The source material was peripheral blood.

The CDR3, as DNA: TGTGCCAGCAGCTTAGGGACAGGCAATCAGCCCCAGCATTTT. Its protein is CASSLGTGNQPQHF. The rearrangement uses TRBV28 and TRBJ1-5; TRBD1 matches at 7 bases. V dropped 6 bases and J dropped 2; count of bases not matched to a gene: 4. The CDR3 contains 14 residues. CDR1 and CDR2 (germline): MDHEN, SYDVKM.